This T cell receptor (beta chain) was identified in a study of response to subunit inactivated influenza vaccine. Study results and limitations: Researchers suggested that each seasonal influenza vaccination recruits few new T cells.

Germline CDR1 reads LNHDA; CDR2 reads SQIVND (reference sequence). Trimming removed 8 bases from V and 2 bases from J, with 10 bases in between. The CDR3 is 13 amino acids. This clonotype was detected a few times. Antigen: not known. TCRdb reanalysed the RT-PCR reads using MiXCR and keeps one entry per CDR3 protein. The sample lists a few hundred thousand distinct CDR3 sequences, around 15% occurring once. The sample here was PBMCs from blood, taken 11 to 12 days after vaccination. The clonotype comes from a man aged 45-65 years who received an inactivated influenza vaccine. The chain uses TRBV19 and TRBJ1-5, with a possible D match to TRBD1 (5 bases). For the CDR3, the DNA is TGTGCCAGTTCGGGACGACGCAATCAGCCCCAGCATTTT. It yields the protein CASSGRRNQPQHF.